The present T cell receptor beta chain was sequenced within a study of T cell repertoires in ileal Crohn's disease (dated by TCRdb to between 2019 and 2020). Context from the whole study: The median duration of disease was approximately eight years, and at the time of surgery less than 40% of patients were active smokers. The study sequenced approximately 150 mucosal samples from a few dozen patients, taken at several locations on the surgical specimen and at postoperative endoscopy. Surgery was performed for a complication in all patients, with stricturing disease in roughly 60% and penetrating disease in around 40%. Postoperative therapy was given to about half of the patients, with thiopurines administered to ten to eleven patients and anti-TNF agents administered to fewer than 20 patients. The study was conducted in parallel with a multicentre cohort built to find predictors of early endoscopic recurrence after ileocolonic resection. TCR repertoire analysis was performed in some 60 Crohn's disease patients drawn from a prospective multicentre cohort. Endoscopic postoperative recurrence was defined by a Rutgeerts score above i0.

Summary of the overall study and its limitations: Only a subgroup of patients, of unstated size, had their mucosal CD4 and CD8 T cells sorted and sequenced. Endoscopic recurrence was found to be associated with higher high-frequency clone percentages at surgery, and recurrence was observed in all patients with clonality above 26.8% (18/57). Compared with non-smokers, patients who were active smokers at surgery showed a significantly higher proportion of clonal expansions (25.9% vs 17.9%, p=0.02). Compared with CD4 T cells, sorted CD8 T cells held more high-frequency clones, which suggests that the mucosal expansions were mostly CD8.

For commercial TCRB immunosequencing, approximately 480 nanograms of biopsy DNA were submitted for each sample. A two-step, amplification bias-controlled multiplex PCR was used by Adaptive Biotechnology to amplify CDR3 regions from genomic DNA. The first PCR used primers for every V and J gene segment; the second PCR added barcodes and Illumina adapters. CDR3 libraries were sequenced on an Illumina instrument. Regarding the original processing steps: Vendor-provided pipelines were combined with custom analysis of raw data in R/Bioconductor under R version 3.3.0. Clonality, which ranges from 0 to 1, was calculated as the inverse of the normalised Shannon entropy across all productive clones. High-frequency clones were defined as the share of the repertoire taken up by the top 100 clones, keeping only clones that passed a 95% confidence test. Overlap between samples was measured with the Morisita-Horn index, while repertoire diversity was measured with the Simpson index. What TCRdb holds here is the immuneACCESS table cut down to in-frame rearrangements. Part of the clones is not present; checked against another copy, under half of the missing clones reflect an unresolved V gene, and the others are unexplained. From that table come the V and J calls and clone size; the DNA was used to work out D and trimming. The sample contains a few thousand clones, about three quarters of them found a single time. The ten largest make up 10% to 15% of the sample.

The V end gives up 6 bases and the J end 2 bases, leaving 9 bases in the junction not matched to a gene. CDR1 and CDR2 (MNHEY, SVGAGI) derive from the germline V gene. The cysteine opens and the phenylalanine closes a CDR3 of 15 amino acids. Only CDR3 DNA is held: 45 bases, read in frame from base 1. Adults with ileal or ileocolonic Crohn's disease and an indication for ileocolonic resection were eligible for inclusion. Before DNA extraction, whole ileal mucosal biopsies were kept frozen at -80 degrees C. Genomic DNA was isolated from frozen whole biopsies using a TRizol-based method, and the DNA was quantified with a NanoDrop 2000 spectrophotometer. This clone appeared once. Its target antigen remains unknown. No much larger clone exists at a distance of one base, and base qualities are not known.

The receptor chain draws on TRBV6-5 and TRBJ2-5; TRBD2 fits 7 bases in the junction. Input material: ileal tissue. The clonotype was recovered from an adult with Crohn's disease. The sequence in DNA is TGTGCCAGCAGGATATCGGGACTAAGACAAGAGACCCAGTACTTC. Its translation is CASRISGLRQETQYF.